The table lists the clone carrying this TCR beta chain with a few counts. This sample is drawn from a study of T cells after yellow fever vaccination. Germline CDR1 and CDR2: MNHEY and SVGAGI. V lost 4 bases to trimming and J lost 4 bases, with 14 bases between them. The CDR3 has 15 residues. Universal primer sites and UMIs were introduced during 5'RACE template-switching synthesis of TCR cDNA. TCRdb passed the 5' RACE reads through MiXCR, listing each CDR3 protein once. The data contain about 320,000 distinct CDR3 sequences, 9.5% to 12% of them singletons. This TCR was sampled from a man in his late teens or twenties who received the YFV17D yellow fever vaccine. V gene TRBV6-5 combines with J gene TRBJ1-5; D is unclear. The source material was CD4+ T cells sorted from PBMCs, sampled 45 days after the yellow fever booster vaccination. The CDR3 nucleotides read TGTGCCAGCAGTTCGGGCACCCGGGGAAATCAGCCCCAGCATTTT. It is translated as CASSSGTRGNQPQHF.